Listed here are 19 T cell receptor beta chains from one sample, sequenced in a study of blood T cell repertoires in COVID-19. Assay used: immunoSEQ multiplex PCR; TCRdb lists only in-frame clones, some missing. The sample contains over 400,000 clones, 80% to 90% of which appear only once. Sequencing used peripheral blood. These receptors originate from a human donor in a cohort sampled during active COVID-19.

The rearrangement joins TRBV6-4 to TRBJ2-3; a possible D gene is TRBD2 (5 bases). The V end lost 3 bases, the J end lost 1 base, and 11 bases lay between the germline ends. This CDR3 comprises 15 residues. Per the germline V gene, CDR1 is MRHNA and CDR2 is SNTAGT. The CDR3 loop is CASSESGERTDTQYF. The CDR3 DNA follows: TGTGCCAGCAGTGAATCCGGGGAGCGCACAGATACGCAGTATTTT.

CDR3 DNA: TGTGCCAGCAGCGAGGGACACAGCACAGATACGCAGTATTTT. This encodes CASSEGHSTDTQYF. This sequence joins TRBV6-5 and TRBJ2-3, with a tentative D call TRBD1 (6 bases). Between the trimmed V and J ends, which lost 6 bases and 0 bases, there was a span of 10 bases. This CDR3 region has 14 residues. Per germline, CDR1 MNHEY and CDR2 SVGAGI.

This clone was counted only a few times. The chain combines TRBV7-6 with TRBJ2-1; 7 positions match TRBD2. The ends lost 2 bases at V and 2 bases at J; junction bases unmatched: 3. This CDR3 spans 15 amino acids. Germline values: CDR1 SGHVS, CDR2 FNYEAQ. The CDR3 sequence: CASSLSSGPYNEQFF. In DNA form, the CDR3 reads TGTGCCAGCAGCTTATCTAGCGGCCCCTACAATGAGCAGTTCTTC. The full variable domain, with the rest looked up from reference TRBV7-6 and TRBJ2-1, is GAGVSQSPRYKVTKRGQDVALRCDPISGHVSLYWYRQALGQGPEFLTYFNYEAQQDKSGLPNDRFSAERPEGSISTLTIQRTEQRDSAMYRCASSLSSGPYNEQFFGPGTRLTVL.

The CDR3 nucleotides read TGTGCCAGCAGCAAAAAAGCCCTATCGGGGGGCGCGAACACCGGGGAGCTGTTTTTT. Translation gives CASSKKALSGGANTGELFF. The chain recombines TRBV7-2 with TRBJ2-2; maybe TRBD2 (7 bases). Germline V gene data show CDR1 as SGHTA and CDR2 as FQGNSA. The CDR3 contains 19 residues. Trimming cost V 5 bases and J 0 bases, with 22 bases left between them. Full variable domain (rest looked up from reference TRBV7-2 and TRBJ2-2): GAGVSQSPSNKVTEKGKDVELRCDPISGHTALYWYRQSLGQGLEFLIYFQGNSAPDKSGLPSDRFSAERTGGSVSTLTIQRTQQEDSAVYLCASSKKALSGGANTGELFFGEGSRLTVL.

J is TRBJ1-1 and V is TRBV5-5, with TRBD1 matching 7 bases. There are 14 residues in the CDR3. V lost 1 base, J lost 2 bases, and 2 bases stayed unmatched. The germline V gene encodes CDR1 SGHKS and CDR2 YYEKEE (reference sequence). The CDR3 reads CASSLHRGNTEAFF. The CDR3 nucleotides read TGTGCCAGCAGCTTGCACAGGGGTAACACTGAAGCTTTCTTT.

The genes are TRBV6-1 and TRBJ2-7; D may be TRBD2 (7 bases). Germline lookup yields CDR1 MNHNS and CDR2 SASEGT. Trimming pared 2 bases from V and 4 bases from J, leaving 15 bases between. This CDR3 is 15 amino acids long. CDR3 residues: CASSEWGGTTYEQYF. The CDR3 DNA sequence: TGTGCCAGCAGTGAATGGGGGGGCACTACTTACGAGCAGTACTTC.

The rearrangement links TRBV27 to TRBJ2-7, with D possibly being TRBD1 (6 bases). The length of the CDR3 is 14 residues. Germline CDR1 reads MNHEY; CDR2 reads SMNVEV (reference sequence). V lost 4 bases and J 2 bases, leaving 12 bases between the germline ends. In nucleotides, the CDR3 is TGTGCCAGCAGTTCCGGACAGATAACCTACGAGCAGTACTTC. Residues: CASSSGQITYEQYF.

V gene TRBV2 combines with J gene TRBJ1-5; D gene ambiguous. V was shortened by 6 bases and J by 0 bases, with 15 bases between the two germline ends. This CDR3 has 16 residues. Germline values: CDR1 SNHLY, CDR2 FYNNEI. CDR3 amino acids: CASSAGSSYSNQPQHF. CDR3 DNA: TGTGCCAGCAGCGCGGGCAGCTCATATAGCAATCAGCCCCAGCATTTT.

CDR3 region: CASSSGQTDTQYF. The CDR3 DNA reads as TGTGCCAGCAGCTCGGGACAGACAGATACGCAGTATTTT. The chain recombines TRBV7-3 with TRBJ2-3, with 7 bases lining up with TRBD1. CDR1 is SGHTA, CDR2 FQGTGA, per germline. V trimming: 4 bases; J trimming: 3 bases; junction bases outside the gene matches: 1. The CDR3 has 13 residues.

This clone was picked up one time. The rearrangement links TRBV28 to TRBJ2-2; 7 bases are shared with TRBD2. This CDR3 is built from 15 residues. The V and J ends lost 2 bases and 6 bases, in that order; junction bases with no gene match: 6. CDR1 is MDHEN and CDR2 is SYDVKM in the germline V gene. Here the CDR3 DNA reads TGTGCCAGCAGTTTAAAGGGAGGGCCAGCCGGGGAGCTGTTTTTT. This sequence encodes CASSLKGGPAGELFF. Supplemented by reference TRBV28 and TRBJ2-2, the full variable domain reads DVKVTQSSRYLVKRTGEKVFLECVQDMDHENMFWYRQDPGLGLRLIYFSYDVKMKEKGDIPEGYSVSREKKERFSLILESASTNQTSMYLCASSLKGGPAGELFFGEGSRLTVL.

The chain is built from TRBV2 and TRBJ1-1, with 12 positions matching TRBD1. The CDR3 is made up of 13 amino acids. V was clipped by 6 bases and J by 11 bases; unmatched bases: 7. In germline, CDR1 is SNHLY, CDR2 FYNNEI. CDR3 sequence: CASRNRDRGPAFF. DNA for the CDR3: TGTGCCAGCAGGAACCGGGACAGGGGGCCGGCTTTCTTT. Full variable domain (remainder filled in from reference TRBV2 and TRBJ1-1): EPEVTQTPSHQVTQMGQEVILRCVPISNHLYFYWYRQILGQKVEFLVSFYNNEISEKSEIFDDQFSVERPDGSNFTLKIRSTKLEDSAMYFCASRNRDRGPAFFGQGTRLTVV.

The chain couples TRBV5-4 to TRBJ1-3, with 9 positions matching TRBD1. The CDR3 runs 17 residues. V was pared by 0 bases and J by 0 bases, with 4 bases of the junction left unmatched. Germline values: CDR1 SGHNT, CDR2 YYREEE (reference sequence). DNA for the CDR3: TGTGCCAGCAGCTTGGGGGGACAGGGCCCCTCTGGAAACACCATATATTTT. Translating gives CASSLGGQGPSGNTIYF.

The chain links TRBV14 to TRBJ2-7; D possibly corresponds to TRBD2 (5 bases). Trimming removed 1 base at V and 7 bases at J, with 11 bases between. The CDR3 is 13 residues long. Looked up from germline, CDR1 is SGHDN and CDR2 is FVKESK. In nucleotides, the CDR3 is TGTGCCAGCAGCCAAGTGACCGGGGTAGAGCAGTACTTC. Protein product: CASSQVTGVEQYF.

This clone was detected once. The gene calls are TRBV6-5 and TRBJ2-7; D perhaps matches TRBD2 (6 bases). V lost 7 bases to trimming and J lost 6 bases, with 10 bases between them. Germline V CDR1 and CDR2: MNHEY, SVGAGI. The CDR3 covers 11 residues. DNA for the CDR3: TGTGCCAGCAATGGGAGGAGCGAGCAGTACTTC. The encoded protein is CASNGRSEQYF.

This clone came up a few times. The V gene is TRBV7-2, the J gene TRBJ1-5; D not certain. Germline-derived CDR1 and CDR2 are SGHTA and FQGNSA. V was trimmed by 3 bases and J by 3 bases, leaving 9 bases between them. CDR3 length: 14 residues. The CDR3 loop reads CASSFTGSNQPQHF. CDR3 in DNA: TGTGCCAGCAGCTTCACGGGATCCAATCAGCCCCAGCATTTT.

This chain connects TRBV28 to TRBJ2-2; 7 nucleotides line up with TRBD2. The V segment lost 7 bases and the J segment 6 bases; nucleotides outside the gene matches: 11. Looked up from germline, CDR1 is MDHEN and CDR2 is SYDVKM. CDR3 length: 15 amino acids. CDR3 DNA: TGTGCCAGCACGGCGCCACCTCGGGGGGCCGGGGAGCTGTTTTTT. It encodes CASTAPPRGAGELFF.

CDR3 in amino acids: CASSQQGQGEFQPQHF. CDR3 coding DNA: TGCGCCAGCAGCCAACAAGGACAGGGGGAATTCCAGCCCCAGCATTTT. The rearrangement uses TRBV4-1 and TRBJ1-5, with 10 bases aligning to TRBD1. There are 16 residues in the CDR3. V lost 2 bases, J lost 7 bases, and 8 bases stayed unmatched. Germline CDR1 is MGHRA and CDR2 is YSYEKL.

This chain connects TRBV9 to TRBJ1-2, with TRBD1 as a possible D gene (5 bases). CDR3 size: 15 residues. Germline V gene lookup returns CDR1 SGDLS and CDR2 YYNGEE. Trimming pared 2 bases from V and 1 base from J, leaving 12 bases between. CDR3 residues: CASSVRSGLNYGYTF. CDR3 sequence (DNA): TGTGCCAGCAGCGTGCGGTCAGGGCTTAACTATGGCTACACCTTC.

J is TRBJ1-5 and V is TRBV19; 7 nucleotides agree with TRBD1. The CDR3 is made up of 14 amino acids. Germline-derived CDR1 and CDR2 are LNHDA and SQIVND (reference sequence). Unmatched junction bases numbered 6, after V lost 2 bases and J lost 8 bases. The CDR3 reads CASSIRDSPKPQHF. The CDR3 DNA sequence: TGTGCCAGTAGTATACGGGACAGCCCTAAGCCCCAGCATTTT.